The present TCR beta chain was sequenced within a study of metastatic and nonmetastatic thyroid tumors. About the study: Repertoires were compared across blood and tumor or nodule tissue from malignant and benign thyroid patients.

Broader study findings: It was reportedly found that TCR beta diversity was significantly higher in malignant thyroid tumors than in benign nodules, a difference seen in both blood and tumor samples.

The CDR3 loop spans 15 amino acids. Germline lookup yields CDR1 SGHVS and CDR2 FQNEAQ. The V and J ends lost 2 bases and 1 base respectively, with 11 bases between them. Under the authors' procedure: Clinicopathological groups differed in CDR3, with these differences serving to build a distant-metastasis classifier for papillary thyroid cancer. TCRdb re-called clones via MiXCR from the PCR reads. TCRdb's processing, not the study's, gives the V and J calls here. The sample lists approximately 30,000 clones; roughly 4% were seen once. As concerns this clone: Its antigen is not identified.

Among the patients, none had received any treatment before thyroid surgery. The sample was blood. The receptor's source is a male donor with papillary thyroid cancer or a benign thyroid nodule (not recorded which). Some clones in this sample may be carry-over from other donors' samples. This sequence joins TRBV7-8 and TRBJ1-1; D is possibly TRBD1 (5 bases). The CDR3 here is CASSLSWGSNTEAFF. DNA for the CDR3: TGTGCCAGCAGCTTATCGTGGGGGTCGAACACTGAAGCTTTCTTT.